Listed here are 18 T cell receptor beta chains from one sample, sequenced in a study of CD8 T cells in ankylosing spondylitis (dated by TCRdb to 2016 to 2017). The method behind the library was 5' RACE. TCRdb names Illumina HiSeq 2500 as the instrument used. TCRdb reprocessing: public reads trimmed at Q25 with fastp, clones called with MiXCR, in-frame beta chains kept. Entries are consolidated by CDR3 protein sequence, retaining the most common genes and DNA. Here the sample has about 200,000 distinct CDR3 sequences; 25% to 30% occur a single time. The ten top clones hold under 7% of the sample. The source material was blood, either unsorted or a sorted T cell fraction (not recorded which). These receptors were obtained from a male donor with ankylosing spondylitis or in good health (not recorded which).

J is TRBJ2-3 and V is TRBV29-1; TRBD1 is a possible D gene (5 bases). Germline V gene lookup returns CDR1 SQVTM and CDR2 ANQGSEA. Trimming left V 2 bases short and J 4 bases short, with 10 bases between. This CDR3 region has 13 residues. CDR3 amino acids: CSVESDRADTQYF. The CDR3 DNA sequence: TGCAGCGTTGAATCTGACAGAGCAGATACGCAGTATTTT.

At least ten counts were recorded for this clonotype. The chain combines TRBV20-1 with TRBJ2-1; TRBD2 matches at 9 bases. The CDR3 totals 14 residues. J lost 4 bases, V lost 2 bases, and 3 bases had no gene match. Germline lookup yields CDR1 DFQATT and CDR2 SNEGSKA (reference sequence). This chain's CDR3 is CSARKREAYNEQFF. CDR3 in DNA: TGCAGTGCTAGAAAGCGGGAGGCTTACAATGAGCAGTTCTTC.

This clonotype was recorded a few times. CDR3 residues: CASSLGGSGYNEQFF. CDR3 DNA sequence: TGTGCCAGCAGCTTGGGGGGGAGTGGCTACAATGAGCAGTTCTTC. This chain joins TRBV5-5 and TRBJ2-1; tentatively, D is TRBD1 or TRBD2 (5 bases each). Trimming cost V 0 bases and J 3 bases, with 10 bases left between them. The CDR3 covers 15 residues. The germline V gene encodes CDR1 SGHKS and CDR2 YYEKEE (reference sequence).

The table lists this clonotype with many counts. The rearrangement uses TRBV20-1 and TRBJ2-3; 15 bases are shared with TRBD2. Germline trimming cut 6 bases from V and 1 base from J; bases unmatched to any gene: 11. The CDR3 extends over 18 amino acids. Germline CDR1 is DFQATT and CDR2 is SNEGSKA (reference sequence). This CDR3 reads CSATTGTSGRRGTDTQYF. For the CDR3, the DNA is TGCAGTGCCACAACCGGGACTAGCGGGAGGAGGGGCACAGATACGCAGTATTTT.

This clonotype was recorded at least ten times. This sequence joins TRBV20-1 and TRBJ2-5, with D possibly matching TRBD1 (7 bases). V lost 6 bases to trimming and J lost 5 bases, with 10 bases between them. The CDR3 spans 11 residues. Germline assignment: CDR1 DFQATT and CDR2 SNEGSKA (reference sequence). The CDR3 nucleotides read TGCAGTGCCCCAGGGGGGGAGACCCAGTACTTC. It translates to CSAPGGETQYF.

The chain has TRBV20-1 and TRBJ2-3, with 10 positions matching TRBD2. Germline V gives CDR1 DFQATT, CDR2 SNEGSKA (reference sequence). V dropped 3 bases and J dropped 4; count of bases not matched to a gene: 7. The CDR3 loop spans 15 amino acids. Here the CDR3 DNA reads TGCAGTGCTAGGCCTACTAGCGGGATCGCAGATACGCAGTATTTT. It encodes CSARPTSGIADTQYF.

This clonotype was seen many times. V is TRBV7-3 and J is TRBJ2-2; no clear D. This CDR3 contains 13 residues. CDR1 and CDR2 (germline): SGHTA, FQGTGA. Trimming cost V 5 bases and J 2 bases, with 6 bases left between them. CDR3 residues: CASSVSNTGELFF. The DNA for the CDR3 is TGTGCCAGCAGCGTCTCTAACACCGGGGAGCTGTTTTTT.

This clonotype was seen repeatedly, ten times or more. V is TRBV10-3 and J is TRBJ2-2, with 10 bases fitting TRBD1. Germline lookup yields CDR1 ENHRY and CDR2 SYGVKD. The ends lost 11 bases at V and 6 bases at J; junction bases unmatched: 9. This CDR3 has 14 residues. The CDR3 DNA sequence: TGTGCCGGCCGACAGGGGGCGTATTCCGGGGAGCTGTTTTTT. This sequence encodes CAGRQGAYSGELFF.

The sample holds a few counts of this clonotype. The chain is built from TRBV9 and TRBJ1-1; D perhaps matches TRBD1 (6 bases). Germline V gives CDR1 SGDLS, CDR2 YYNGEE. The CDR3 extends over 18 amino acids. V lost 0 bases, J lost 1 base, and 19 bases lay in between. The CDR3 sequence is CASSVGPWEGGKNTEAFF. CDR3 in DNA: TGTGCCAGCAGCGTAGGCCCGTGGGAGGGGGGAAAGAACACTGAAGCTTTCTTT.

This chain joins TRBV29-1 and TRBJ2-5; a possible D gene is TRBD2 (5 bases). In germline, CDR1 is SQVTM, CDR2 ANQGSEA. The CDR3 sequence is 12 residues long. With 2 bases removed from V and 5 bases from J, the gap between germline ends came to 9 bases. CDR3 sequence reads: CSVERGYETQYF. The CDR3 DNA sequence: TGCAGCGTTGAAAGAGGGTACGAGACCCAGTACTTC.

This CDR3 reads CSVEWANEKLFF. Here the CDR3 DNA reads TGCAGCGTTGAATGGGCTAATGAAAAACTGTTTTTT. The gene calls are TRBV29-1 and TRBJ1-4; unclear D gene. Germline lookup yields CDR1 SQVTM and CDR2 ANQGSEA. The CDR3 runs to 12 residues. V was shortened by 2 bases and J by 3 bases, with 4 bases between the two germline ends.

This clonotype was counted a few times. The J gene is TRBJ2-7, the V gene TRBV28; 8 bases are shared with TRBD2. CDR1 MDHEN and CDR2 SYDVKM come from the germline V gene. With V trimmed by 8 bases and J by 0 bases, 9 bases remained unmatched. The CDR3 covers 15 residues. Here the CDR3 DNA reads TGTGCCAGCGCGCCGCTAGCGGGTGACTCCTACGAGCAGTACTTC. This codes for CASAPLAGDSYEQYF. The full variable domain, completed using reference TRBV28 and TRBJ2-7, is DVKVTQSSRYLVKRTGEKVFLECVQDMDHENMFWYRQDPGLGLRLIYFSYDVKMKEKGDIPEGYSVSREKKERFSLILESASTNQTSMYLCASAPLAGDSYEQYFGPGTRLTVT.

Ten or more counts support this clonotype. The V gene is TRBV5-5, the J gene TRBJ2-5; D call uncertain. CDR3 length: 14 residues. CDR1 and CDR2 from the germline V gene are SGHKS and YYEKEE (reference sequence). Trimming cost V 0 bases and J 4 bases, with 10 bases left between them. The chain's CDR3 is CASSLELASETQYF. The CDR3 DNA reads TGTGCCAGCAGCTTGGAACTGGCCTCAGAGACCCAGTACTTC.

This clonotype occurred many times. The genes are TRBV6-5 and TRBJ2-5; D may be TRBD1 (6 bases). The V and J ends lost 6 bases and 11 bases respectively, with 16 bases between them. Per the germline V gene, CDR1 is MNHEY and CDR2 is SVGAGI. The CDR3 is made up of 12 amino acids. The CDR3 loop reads CASSQGHMAQYF. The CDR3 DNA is TGTGCCAGCAGCCAGGGACACATGGCACAGTACTTC.

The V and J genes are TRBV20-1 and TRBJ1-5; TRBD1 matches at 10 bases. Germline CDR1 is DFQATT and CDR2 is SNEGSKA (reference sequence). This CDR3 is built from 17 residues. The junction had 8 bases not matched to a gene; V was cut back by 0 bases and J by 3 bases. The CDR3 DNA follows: TGCAGTGCTAGAGATCGTGTCGGGACAGGGGTCAATCAGCCCCAGCATTTT. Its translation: CSARDRVGTGVNQPQHF.

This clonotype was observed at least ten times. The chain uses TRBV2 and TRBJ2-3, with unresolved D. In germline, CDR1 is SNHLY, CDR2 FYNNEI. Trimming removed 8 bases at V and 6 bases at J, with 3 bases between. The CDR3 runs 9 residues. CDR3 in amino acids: CASGDTQYF. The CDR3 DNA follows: TGTGCCAGCGGGGATACGCAGTATTTT.

In DNA, the CDR3 is TGTGCCAGCAGTTACACCGGGACTAGCCAAACCGTCTCCTACAATGAGCAGTTCTTC. It is translated as CASSYTGTSQTVSYNEQFF. The V gene is TRBV27, the J gene TRBJ2-1; 9 bases are a match to TRBD2. This CDR3 is built from 19 residues. Losses at the gene ends were 4 bases for V and 0 bases for J; bases not matched to a gene: 13. Germline V gene lookup returns CDR1 MNHEY and CDR2 SMNVEV (reference sequence).

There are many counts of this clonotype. CDR3 bases: TGTGCCAGCAGCTCCCGGGACTACCTTCCTACAGATACGCAGTATTTT. Translated, it gives CASSSRDYLPTDTQYF. J is TRBJ2-3 and V is TRBV9, with 7 bases that match TRBD2. The ends lost 4 bases at V and 3 bases at J; junction bases unmatched: 11. CDR3 length equals 16 residues. Germline CDR1 is SGDLS and CDR2 is YYNGEE.